What follows describes a single T cell receptor (beta chain). The target of this receptor is not known. The input lacks base qualities; no much larger clone sits a single base away. The sample is drawn from a study of blood T cells in healthy people across ages (dated by TCRdb to 2015 to 2017). Concerning the study at large: In model experiments, roughly one uniquely barcoded TCR beta cDNA molecule per two T cells was captured by template switching. To track age-related changes in TCR beta repertoire diversity, the study relied on deep sequencing normalized with unique cDNA molecular identifiers. Four age groups were formed from the donors: young (average approximately 15 years), middle-aged (around 41), aged (around 62) and long-lived (about 80). Donors of different ages were randomly distributed across sequencing lanes to avoid experimental bias. For two donors (one aged 18 to 29 and one aged 80 or older), the study analyzed two additional independent replicas of 1 million unique cDNA reads from the same blood draw.

Library prep was done by 5' RACE. The instrument given in TCRdb is Illumina HiSeq 2500. A second PCR of roughly 6 to 11 cycles was run with a J-beta primer mix and a sample-barcoded 5' primer. A unique molecular identifier was introduced onto each TCR beta cDNA molecule by a template-switch 5' adaptor carrying 12 random nucleotides. At least 2.5 million CDR3-containing paired-end reads were obtained from each sample. The Mint cDNA synthesis kit, primed by a TRBC-specific oligonucleotide, was used to synthesize first-strand cDNA from all RNA. Following uracil-DNA glycosylase treatment, a first 18-cycle PCR with universal primers M1SS and BC2_uni_R was performed on all cDNA. From the authors' description of their analysis: Normalization of each sample was performed by random selection of 1 million high-quality reads, each carrying a distinct molecular identifier. Reads sharing molecular identifiers were discarded rather than binned into consensus sequences. MiTCR, with a Q25 quality threshold and the strictest error-elimination algorithm, was used for CDR3 identification, clonotype clustering and error correction. A nonparametric unseen species model with Euler transformation was used to estimate a lower bound on total TCR beta diversity. TCRdb handled the public reads itself, with Q25 trimming in fastp and clone calling in MiXCR, and kept productive beta chains. Merged by CDR3 protein, the rows form single entries marked with the most common genes and DNA. Clone size and V and J calls follow TCRdb, not the original study. The sample includes approximately 1,000,000 distinct CDR3 sequences, with over 35% observed a single time. Of the sample, approximately 20% falls within the top ten clones.

The donors were some 36 Caucasian individuals from Russia, aged roughly 6 to 100 years, who were systemically healthy. Each donor gave about 9.7 milliliters of peripheral blood, drawn into EDTA-treated Vacutainer tubes. Ficoll-Paque density-gradient centrifugation was used to isolate PBMCs, with at least 7 million per sample. Trizol reagent was used to extract total RNA from PBMCs, with at least 5 micrograms per sample. Naive CD45RAhigh/CD27high T cell percentages were measured by flow cytometry on a PBMC aliquot from every donor. Broad study findings and their caveats: Donor CMV infection status was unknown, potentially confounding age-related changes in expanded clonotypes. As age increased, observed TCR beta diversity per million T cells dropped in a roughly linear way, and a significant reduction was already evident by age roughly 40. Estimates of total diversity from one million sequenced T cells were regarded as lower bounds and underestimates. Compared with the aged group, the long-lived group had more naive CD4+ T cells, fewer expanded clones and increased TCR diversity, suggesting age selection. Conclusive comparison of naive and antigen-experienced compartments was prevented by the profiling of bulk unsorted PBMCs. The percentage of naive T cells measured by flow cytometry correlated strongly with observed TCR beta diversity.

In the germline V gene (reference sequence), CDR1 corresponds to DFQATT and CDR2 to SNEGSKA. The CDR3 contains 13 residues, cysteine and phenylalanine counted. Only the CDR3 region is kept as DNA, spanning 39 bases read in frame from base 1. From V the trimming removes 3 bases and from J it removes 5 bases, while the gene matches leave 6 bases of the junction unaccounted for. Sequencing was performed on blood. The chain was built from TRBV20-1 and TRBJ2-5; the junction holds 7 bases that match TRBD2. The sequence was collected from a woman aged 60 to 75 in good health. The DNA sequence is TGCAGTGCTAGGGCGGGAGTCGTGGAGACCCAGTACTTC. Its product reads: CSARAGVVETQYF.